This T cell receptor beta chain was observed in a study of blood T cell repertoires in COVID-19. Looking at the study overall: The samples span acute and convalescent COVID-19 from the United States, Italy and Spain. Nucleic acid was either cDNA or gDNA, and it came from T cells, B-cell-depleted T cells, or PBMCs.

The table came from immunoSEQ multiplex PCR; TCRdb's copy has only in-frame clones and leaves some out. The data contain over 45,000 clones, 88% of them seen just once; the ten biggest clones take up 7.5% to 8.5%. Looked up from germline, CDR1 is SGDLS and CDR2 is YYNGEE. The CDR3 length is 14 residues. Trimming took 0 bases from V and 12 from J, leaving 15 bases between them. This chain links TRBV9 with TRBJ1-4, with a tentative D call TRBD1 (5 bases). The specimen was peripheral blood. This TCR came from a man in his sixties with active COVID-19. The CDR3 nucleotides are TGTGCCAGCAGCGTAGTTTCAGGGTCAAGTGAACTGTTTTTT. Its protein is CASSVVSGSSELFF.